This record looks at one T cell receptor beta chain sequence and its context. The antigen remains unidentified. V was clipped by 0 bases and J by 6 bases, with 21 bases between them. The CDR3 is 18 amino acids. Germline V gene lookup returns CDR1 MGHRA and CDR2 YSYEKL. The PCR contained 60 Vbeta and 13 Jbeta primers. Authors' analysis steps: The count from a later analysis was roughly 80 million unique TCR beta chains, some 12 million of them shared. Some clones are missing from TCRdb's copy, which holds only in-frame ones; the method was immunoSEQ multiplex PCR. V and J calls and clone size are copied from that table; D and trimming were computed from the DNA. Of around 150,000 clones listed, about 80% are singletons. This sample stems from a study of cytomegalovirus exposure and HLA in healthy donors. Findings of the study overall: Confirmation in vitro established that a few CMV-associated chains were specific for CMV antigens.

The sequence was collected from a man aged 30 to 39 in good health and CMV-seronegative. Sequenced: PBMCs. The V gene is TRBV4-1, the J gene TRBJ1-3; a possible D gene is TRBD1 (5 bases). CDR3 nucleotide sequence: TGCGCCAGCAGCCAAGAGGAGGGCTTCGGGGGTTGGAAAAACACCATATATTTT. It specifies CASSQEEGFGGWKNTIYF.